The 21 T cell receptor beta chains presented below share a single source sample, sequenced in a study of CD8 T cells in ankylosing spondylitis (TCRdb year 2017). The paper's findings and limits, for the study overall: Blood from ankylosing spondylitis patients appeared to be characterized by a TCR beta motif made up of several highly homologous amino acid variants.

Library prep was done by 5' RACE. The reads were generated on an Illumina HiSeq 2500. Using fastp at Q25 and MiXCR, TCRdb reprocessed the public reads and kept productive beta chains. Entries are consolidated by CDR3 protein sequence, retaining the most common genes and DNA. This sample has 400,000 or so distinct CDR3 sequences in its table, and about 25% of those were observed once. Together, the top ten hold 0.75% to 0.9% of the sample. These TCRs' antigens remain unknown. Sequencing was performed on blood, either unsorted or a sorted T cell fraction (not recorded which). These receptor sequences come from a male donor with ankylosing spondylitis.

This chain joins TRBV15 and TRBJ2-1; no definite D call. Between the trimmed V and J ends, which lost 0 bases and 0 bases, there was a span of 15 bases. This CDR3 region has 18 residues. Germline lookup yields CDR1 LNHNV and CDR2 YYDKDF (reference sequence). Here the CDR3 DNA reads TGTGCCACCAGCAGAGATAGAGTCCTTAGCTACTCCTACAATGAGCAGTTCTTC. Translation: CATSRDRVLSYSYNEQFF.

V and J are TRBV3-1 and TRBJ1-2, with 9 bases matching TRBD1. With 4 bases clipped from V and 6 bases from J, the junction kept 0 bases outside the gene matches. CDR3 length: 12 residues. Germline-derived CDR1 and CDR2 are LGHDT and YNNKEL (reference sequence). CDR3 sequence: CASSRQGDGYTF. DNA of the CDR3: TGTGCCAGCAGCCGACAGGGGGATGGCTACACCTTC.

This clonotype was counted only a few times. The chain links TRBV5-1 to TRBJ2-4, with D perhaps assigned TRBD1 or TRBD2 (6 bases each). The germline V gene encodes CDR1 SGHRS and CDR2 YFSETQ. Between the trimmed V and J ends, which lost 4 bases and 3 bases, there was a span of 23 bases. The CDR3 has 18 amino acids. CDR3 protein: CASSETTGGPRDKNIQYF. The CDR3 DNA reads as TGCGCCAGCAGCGAAACAACCGGGGGCCCCCGGGACAAAAACATTCAGTACTTC.

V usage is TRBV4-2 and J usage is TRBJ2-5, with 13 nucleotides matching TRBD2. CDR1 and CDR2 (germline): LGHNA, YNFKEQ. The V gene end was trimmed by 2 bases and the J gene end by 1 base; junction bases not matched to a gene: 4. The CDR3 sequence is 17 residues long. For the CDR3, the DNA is TGTGCCAGCAGCCAAAGACTAGCGGGAGGCCCCCAAGAGACCCAGTACTTC. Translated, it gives CASSQRLAGGPQETQYF.

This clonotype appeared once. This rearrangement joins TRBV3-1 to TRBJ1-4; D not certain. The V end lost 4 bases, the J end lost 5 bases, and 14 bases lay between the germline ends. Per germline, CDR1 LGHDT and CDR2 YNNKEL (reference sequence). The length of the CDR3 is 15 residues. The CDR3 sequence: CASSPDPRGNEKLFF. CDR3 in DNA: TGTGCCAGCAGCCCGGACCCGCGCGGAAATGAAAAACTGTTTTTT.

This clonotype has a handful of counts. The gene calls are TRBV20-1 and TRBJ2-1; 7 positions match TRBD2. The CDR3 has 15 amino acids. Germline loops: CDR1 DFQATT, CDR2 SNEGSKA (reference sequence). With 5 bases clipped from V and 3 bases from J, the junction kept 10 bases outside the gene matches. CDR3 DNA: TGCAGTGCTGTATCCGGGGAGCGGGGCTACAATGAGCAGTTCTTC. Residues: CSAVSGERGYNEQFF.

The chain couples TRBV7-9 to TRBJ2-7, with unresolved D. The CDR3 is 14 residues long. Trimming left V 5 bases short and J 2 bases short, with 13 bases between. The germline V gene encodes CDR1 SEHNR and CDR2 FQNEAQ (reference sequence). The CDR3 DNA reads TGTGCCAGCAGCGGTTCTCTCCCCACCTACGAGCAGTACTTC. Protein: CASSGSLPTYEQYF. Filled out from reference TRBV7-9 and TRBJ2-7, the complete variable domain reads DTGVSQNPRHKITKRGQNVTFRCDPISEHNRLYWYRQTLGQGPEFLTYFQNEAQLEKSRLLSDRFSAERPKGSFSTLEIQRTEQGDSAMYLCASSGSLPTYEQYFGPGTRLTVT.

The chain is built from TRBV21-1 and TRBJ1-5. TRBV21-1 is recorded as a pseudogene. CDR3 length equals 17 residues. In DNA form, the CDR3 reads TGTGCCAGCAGCAAAGATCGCGCGGGACGGCTCAATCAGCCCCAGCATTTT. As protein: CASSKDRAGRLNQPQHF.

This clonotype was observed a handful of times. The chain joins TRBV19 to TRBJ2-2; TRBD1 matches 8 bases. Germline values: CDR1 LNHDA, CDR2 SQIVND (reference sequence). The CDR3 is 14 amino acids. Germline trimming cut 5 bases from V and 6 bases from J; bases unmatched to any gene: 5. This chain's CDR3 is CASSGQGAAGELFF. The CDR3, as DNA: TGTGCCAGTAGTGGCCAGGGGGCAGCCGGGGAGCTGTTTTTT.

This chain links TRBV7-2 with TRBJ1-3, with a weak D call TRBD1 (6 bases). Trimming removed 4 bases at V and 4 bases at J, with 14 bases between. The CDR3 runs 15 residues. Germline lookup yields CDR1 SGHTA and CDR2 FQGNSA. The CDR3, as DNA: TGTGCCAGCAGCTCACAGACAGGTTCGGGAAACACCATATATTTT. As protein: CASSSQTGSGNTIYF.

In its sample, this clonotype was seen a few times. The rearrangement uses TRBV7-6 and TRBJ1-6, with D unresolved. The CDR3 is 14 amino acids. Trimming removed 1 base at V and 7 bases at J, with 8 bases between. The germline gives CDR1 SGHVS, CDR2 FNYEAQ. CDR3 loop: CASSLGPRNSPLHF. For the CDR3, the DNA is TGTGCCAGCAGCTTAGGTCCTCGGAATTCACCCCTCCACTTT.

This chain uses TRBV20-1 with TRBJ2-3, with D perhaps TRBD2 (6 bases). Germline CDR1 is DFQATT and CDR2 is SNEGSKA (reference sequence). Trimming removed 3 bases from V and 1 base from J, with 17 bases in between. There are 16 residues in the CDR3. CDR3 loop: CSARGLGDFGTDTQYF. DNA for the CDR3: TGCAGTGCTAGGGGCCTGGGGGACTTTGGCACAGATACGCAGTATTTT.

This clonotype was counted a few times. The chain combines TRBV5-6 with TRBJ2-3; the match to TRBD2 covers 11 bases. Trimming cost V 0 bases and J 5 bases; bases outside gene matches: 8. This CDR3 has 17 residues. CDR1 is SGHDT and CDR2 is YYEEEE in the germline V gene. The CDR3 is CASSLGSGTSGRDTQYF. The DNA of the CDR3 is TGTGCCAGCAGCTTGGGGTCCGGGACTAGCGGTAGAGATACGCAGTATTTT.

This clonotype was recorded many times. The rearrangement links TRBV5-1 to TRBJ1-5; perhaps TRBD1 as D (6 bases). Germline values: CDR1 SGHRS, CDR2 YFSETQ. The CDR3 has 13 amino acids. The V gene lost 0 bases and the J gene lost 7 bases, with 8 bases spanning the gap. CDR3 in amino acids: CASSLGTEQPQHF. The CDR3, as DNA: TGCGCCAGCAGCTTGGGGACAGAACAGCCCCAGCATTTT.

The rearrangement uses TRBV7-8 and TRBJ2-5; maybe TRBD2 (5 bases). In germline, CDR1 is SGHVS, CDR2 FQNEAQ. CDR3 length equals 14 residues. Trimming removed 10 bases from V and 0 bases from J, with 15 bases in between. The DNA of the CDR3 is TGTGCCACGCTGCGGACGGGGTACCAAGAGACCCAGTACTTC. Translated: CATLRTGYQETQYF.

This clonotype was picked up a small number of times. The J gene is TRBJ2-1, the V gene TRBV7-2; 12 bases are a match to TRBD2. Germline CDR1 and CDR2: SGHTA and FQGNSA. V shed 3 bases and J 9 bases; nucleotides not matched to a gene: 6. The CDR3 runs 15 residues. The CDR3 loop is CASSFLAGGSTEQFF. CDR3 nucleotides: TGTGCCAGCAGCTTCCTAGCGGGAGGGTCCACTGAGCAGTTCTTC.

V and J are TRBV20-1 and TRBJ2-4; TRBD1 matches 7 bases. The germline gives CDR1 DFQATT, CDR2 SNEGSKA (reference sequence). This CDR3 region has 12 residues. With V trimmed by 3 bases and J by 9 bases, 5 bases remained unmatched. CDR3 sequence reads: CSASRTGSIQYF. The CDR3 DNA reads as TGCAGTGCTAGTAGGACAGGTAGCATTCAGTACTTC.

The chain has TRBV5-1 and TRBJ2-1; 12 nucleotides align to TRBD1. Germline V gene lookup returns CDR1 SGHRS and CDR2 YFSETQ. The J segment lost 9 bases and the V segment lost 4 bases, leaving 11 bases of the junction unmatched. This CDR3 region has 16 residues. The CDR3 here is CASSPPGQGAQGEQFF. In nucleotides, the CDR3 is TGCGCCAGCAGCCCCCCGGGACAGGGGGCGCAGGGTGAGCAGTTCTTC.

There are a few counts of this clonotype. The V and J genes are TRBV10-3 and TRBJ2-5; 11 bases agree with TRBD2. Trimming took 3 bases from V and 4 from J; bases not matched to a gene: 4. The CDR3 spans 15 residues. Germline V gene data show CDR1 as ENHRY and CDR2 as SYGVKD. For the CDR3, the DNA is TGTGCCATCAGTGAAAAACTAGCGGGAGCAGAGACCCAGTACTTC. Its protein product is CAISEKLAGAETQYF.

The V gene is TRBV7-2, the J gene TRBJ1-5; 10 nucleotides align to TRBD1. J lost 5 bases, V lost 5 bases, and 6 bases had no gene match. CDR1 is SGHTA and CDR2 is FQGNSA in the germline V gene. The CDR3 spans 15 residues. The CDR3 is CASSPRTGGHQPQHF. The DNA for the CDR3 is TGTGCCAGCAGCCCGAGGACAGGGGGACATCAGCCCCAGCATTTT.

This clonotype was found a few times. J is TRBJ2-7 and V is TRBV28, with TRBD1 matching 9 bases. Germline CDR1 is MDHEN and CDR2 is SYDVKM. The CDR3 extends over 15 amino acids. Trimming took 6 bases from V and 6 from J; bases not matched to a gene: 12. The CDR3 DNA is TGTGCCAGCAGCCCCAGGACAGGGGTTCCTGCCGAGCAGTACGTC. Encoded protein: CASSPRTGVPAEQYV.